Listed below are T cell receptor beta chains from one sample, sequenced in a study of CD8 T cells in Susac syndrome. MiXCR was run by TCRdb on the immunoSEQ multiplex PCR reads, yielding one entry per CDR3 protein. The data hold fewer than 350,000 distinct CDR3 sequences, with 90% to 95% observed a single time. The sequencing sample was made of CD4+ T cells from PBMCs. All receptors come from a human donor with multiple sclerosis. The CDR3 runs from the conserved cysteine through the conserved F or W. D genes are given only for firm matches. Not all rows give a size; the values are once, few, many and, for expanded clones, a class.

D gene: -; J gene: TRBJ2-1; CDR3 length: 12; V gene: TRBV7-3; clone size: -; CDR3 protein: CASSYIGNEQFF; CDR3 DNA: TGTGCCAGCAGCTATATTGGGAATGAGCAGTTCTTC
D gene: -; J gene: TRBJ2-1; CDR3 length: 12; V gene: TRBV11-2; clone size: -; CDR3 protein: CASSSTIGEQFF; CDR3 DNA: TGTGCCAGCAGCTCCACTATCGGGGAGCAGTTCTTC
D gene: TRBD2; J gene: TRBJ2-1; CDR3 length: 17; V gene: TRBV27; clone size: -; CDR3 protein: CASSIGTSGGGYNEQFF; CDR3 DNA: TGTGCCAGCAGTATTGGGACTAGCGGGGGAGGCTACAATGAGCAGTTCTTC
D gene: TRBD1; J gene: TRBJ2-7; CDR3 length: 13; V gene: TRBV20-1; clone size: -; CDR3 protein: CSARVDRDYEQYF; CDR3 DNA: TGCAGTGCTAGAGTCGACAGGGACTACGAGCAGTACTTC
D gene: -; J gene: TRBJ2-1; CDR3 length: 17; V gene: TRBV20-1; clone size: -; CDR3 protein: CSARDSRGELGYNEQFF; CDR3 DNA: TGCAGTGCTAGAGATAGTAGGGGGGAGCTAGGCTACAATGAGCAGTTCTTC
D gene: TRBD1; J gene: TRBJ1-3; CDR3 length: 13; V gene: TRBV20-1; clone size: -; CDR3 protein: CSARGQGVDTIYF; CDR3 DNA: TGCAGTGCTAGGGGCCAGGGGGTTGACACCATATATTTT
D gene: -; J gene: TRBJ2-1; CDR3 length: 13; V gene: TRBV12-3/TRBV12-4; clone size: -; CDR3 protein: CASSPESWNEQFF; CDR3 DNA: TGTGCCAGCTCCCCGGAGTCTTGGAATGAGCAGTTCTTC
D gene: -; J gene: TRBJ2-4; CDR3 length: 14; V gene: TRBV11-1; clone size: -; CDR3 protein: CASSPPGTKNIQYF; CDR3 DNA: TGTGCCAGCAGCCCTCCAGGAACCAAAAACATTCAGTACTTC
D gene: TRBD2; J gene: TRBJ2-5; CDR3 length: 16; V gene: TRBV4-2; clone size: -; CDR3 protein: CASSQVSLAEQETQYF; CDR3 DNA: TGTGCCAGCAGCCAAGTGTCACTAGCGGAACAAGAGACCCAGTACTTC
D gene: TRBD2; J gene: TRBJ2-5; CDR3 length: 15; V gene: TRBV20-1; clone size: -; CDR3 protein: CSARGGSGSLKTQYF; CDR3 DNA: TGCAGTGCTAGAGGGGGTAGCGGGAGTCTAAAGACCCAGTACTTC
D gene: TRBD2; J gene: TRBJ2-5; CDR3 length: 15; V gene: TRBV5-4; clone size: -; CDR3 protein: CASSLDGGTGETQYF; CDR3 DNA: TGTGCCAGCAGCTTGGACGGGGGGACGGGGGAGACCCAGTACTTC
D gene: TRBD1; J gene: TRBJ1-3; CDR3 length: 21; V gene: TRBV4-3; clone size: once; CDR3 protein: CASSQEGTGPNAPLSGNTIYF; CDR3 DNA: TGCGCCAGCAGCCAAGAGGGGACAGGCCCGAACGCCCCTCTCTCTGGAAACACCATATATTTT
D gene: -; J gene: TRBJ2-7; CDR3 length: 15; V gene: TRBV3-1; clone size: -; CDR3 protein: CASSQMAMGSYEQYF; CDR3 DNA: TGTGCCAGCAGCCAAATGGCTATGGGTTCCTACGAGCAGTACTTC
D gene: -; J gene: TRBJ1-4; CDR3 length: 14; V gene: TRBV5-5; clone size: -; CDR3 protein: CASSLGSIGEKLFF; CDR3 DNA: TGTGCCAGCAGCTTGGGAAGCATCGGCGAAAAACTGTTTTTT
D gene: TRBD1; J gene: TRBJ1-4; CDR3 length: 14; V gene: TRBV5-1; clone size: -; CDR3 protein: CASSLGQDNEKLFF; CDR3 DNA: TGCGCCAGCAGCCTGGGACAGGATAATGAAAAACTGTTTTTT
D gene: -; J gene: TRBJ2-1; CDR3 length: 14; V gene: TRBV2; clone size: -; CDR3 protein: CASSPGPAFLEQFF; CDR3 DNA: TGTGCCAGCAGCCCGGGCCCCGCCTTTCTTGAGCAGTTCTTC
D gene: TRBD2; J gene: TRBJ2-7; CDR3 length: 14; V gene: TRBV29-1; clone size: -; CDR3 protein: CSVGGGGTSYEQYF; CDR3 DNA: TGCAGCGTTGGCGGGGGGGGTACAAGCTACGAGCAGTACTTC
D gene: -; J gene: TRBJ1-1; CDR3 length: 18; V gene: TRBV3-1; clone size: -; CDR3 protein: CASSQDSMAGSFYTEAFF; CDR3 DNA: TGTGCCAGCAGCCAAGATTCTATGGCAGGGTCCTTTTACACTGAAGCTTTCTTT
D gene: TRBD2; J gene: TRBJ2-7; CDR3 length: 15; V gene: TRBV2; clone size: -; CDR3 protein: CASTERSSGVYEQYF; CDR3 DNA: TGTGCCAGCACCGAAAGGAGTAGCGGGGTCTACGAGCAGTACTTC
D gene: TRBD1; J gene: TRBJ2-5; CDR3 length: 15; V gene: TRBV6-1; clone size: -; CDR3 protein: CASTSGTGVQETQYF; CDR3 DNA: TGTGCCAGCACGTCGGGGACAGGGGTCCAGGAGACCCAGTACTTC
D gene: -; J gene: TRBJ2-2; CDR3 length: 11; V gene: TRBV2; clone size: -; CDR3 protein: CASHGTGELFF; CDR3 DNA: TGTGCCAGCCATGGGACCGGGGAGCTGTTTTTT
D gene: TRBD2; J gene: TRBJ2-5; CDR3 length: 16; V gene: TRBV29-1; clone size: -; CDR3 protein: CSVDRTSGRPQETQYF; CDR3 DNA: TGCAGCGTTGACAGGACTAGCGGGAGACCTCAAGAGACCCAGTACTTC
D gene: TRBD1; J gene: TRBJ2-7; CDR3 length: 14; V gene: TRBV30; clone size: -; CDR3 protein: CAWSVGQGVFEQYF; CDR3 DNA: TGTGCCTGGAGTGTAGGACAGGGGGTTTTCGAGCAGTACTTC
D gene: TRBD1; J gene: TRBJ2-7; CDR3 length: 14; V gene: TRBV19; clone size: -; CDR3 protein: CASSLTGVRNEQYF; CDR3 DNA: TGTGCCAGTAGTCTGACAGGGGTGAGGAACGAGCAGTACTTC
D gene: -; J gene: TRBJ1-1; CDR3 length: 11; V gene: TRBV6-5; clone size: -; CDR3 protein: CASSRGPEAFF; CDR3 DNA: TGTGCCAGCAGCCGCGGACCTGAAGCTTTCTTT
D gene: -; J gene: TRBJ2-1; CDR3 length: 11; V gene: TRBV5-1; clone size: -; CDR3 protein: CASSSIYEQFF; CDR3 DNA: TGCGCCAGCAGCTCGATCTATGAGCAGTTCTTC
D gene: -; J gene: TRBJ1-1; CDR3 length: 14; V gene: TRBV14; clone size: -; CDR3 protein: CASSQIGDGTEAFF; CDR3 DNA: TGTGCCAGCAGCCAAATTGGGGATGGCACTGAAGCTTTCTTT
D gene: -; J gene: TRBJ2-5; CDR3 length: 15; V gene: TRBV20-1; clone size: once; CDR3 protein: CSARKAWGPQETQYF; CDR3 DNA: TGCAGTGCCAGGAAAGCTTGGGGCCCTCAGGAGACCCAGTACTTC
D gene: -; J gene: TRBJ1-4; CDR3 length: 16; V gene: TRBV29-1; clone size: once; CDR3 protein: CSARTGTVATNEKLFF; CDR3 DNA: TGCAGCGCCAGGACCGGGACCGTTGCAACTAATGAAAAACTGTTTTTT
D gene: TRBD2; J gene: TRBJ2-5; CDR3 length: 15; V gene: TRBV12-3/TRBV12-4; clone size: -; CDR3 protein: CASRTSGSPWETQYF; CDR3 DNA: TGTGCCAGCAGGACTAGCGGGAGTCCGTGGGAGACCCAGTACTTC
D gene: -; J gene: TRBJ2-7; CDR3 length: 12; V gene: TRBV11-2; clone size: -; CDR3 protein: CASSPIYYEQYF; CDR3 DNA: TGTGCCAGCAGCCCCATCTACTACGAGCAGTACTTC
D gene: -; J gene: TRBJ1-2; CDR3 length: 15; V gene: TRBV12-3/TRBV12-4; clone size: -; CDR3 protein: CASSALKGPRSGYTF; CDR3 DNA: TGTGCCAGCAGTGCCTTGAAGGGGCCGAGGAGTGGCTACACCTTC
D gene: -; J gene: TRBJ2-6; CDR3 length: 17; V gene: TRBV7-2; clone size: -; CDR3 protein: CASSLAGGLSGANVLTF; CDR3 DNA: TGTGCCAGCAGCTTAGCGGGGGGCCTCTCTGGGGCCAACGTCCTGACTTTC
D gene: -; J gene: TRBJ2-3; CDR3 length: 10; V gene: TRBV20-1; clone size: -; CDR3 protein: CSARVDTQYF; CDR3 DNA: TGCAGTGCTAGGGTCGATACGCAGTATTTT
D gene: -; J gene: TRBJ1-1; CDR3 length: 13; V gene: TRBV30; clone size: -; CDR3 protein: CAWSAGENTEAFF; CDR3 DNA: TGTGCCTGGAGTGCGGGGGAGAACACTGAAGCTTTCTTT
D gene: TRBD1; J gene: TRBJ1-1; CDR3 length: 17; V gene: TRBV4-2; clone size: -; CDR3 protein: CASSPAQGQPMNTEAFF; CDR3 DNA: TGTGCCAGCAGCCCAGCCCAGGGACAGCCGATGAACACTGAAGCTTTCTTT
D gene: -; J gene: TRBJ2-3; CDR3 length: 14; V gene: TRBV7-2; clone size: -; CDR3 protein: CASSYQDRSDTQYF; CDR3 DNA: TGTGCCAGCAGTTACCAGGATAGGTCAGATACGCAGTATTTT
D gene: -; J gene: TRBJ1-5; CDR3 length: 15; V gene: TRBV2; clone size: -; CDR3 protein: CASSPRARNNQPQHF; CDR3 DNA: TGTGCCAGCAGCCCGAGAGCCAGGAACAATCAGCCCCAGCATTTT